Presented here are 11 T cell receptor beta chains from one specimen sequenced in a study of blood T cell repertoires in COVID-19. Here immunoSEQ multiplex PCR was the method, and the copy in TCRdb shows in-frame clones only, minus some. This table holds approximately 74,000 clones, approximately 80% found once. Sample: peripheral blood. The source of these receptors is a man older than 75 with active or convalescent COVID-19.

CDR3 bases: TGCGCCAGCAGTGAGAGCCCGGGGGGCACTGAAGCTTTCTTT. Amino acids: CASSESPGGTEAFF. This chain connects TRBV10-1 to TRBJ1-1; D perhaps matches TRBD1 (5 bases). The V end was cut by 2 bases, the J end by 4 bases, with 11 bases between. Germline V gene sequence: CDR1 WNHNN, CDR2 SYGVQD (reference sequence). The CDR3 is 14 residues long.

This chain uses TRBV28 with TRBJ2-2; D may be TRBD2 (6 bases). CDR3 length: 14 amino acids. Trimming removed 7 bases from V and 6 bases from J, with 15 bases in between. Germline CDR1 is MDHEN and CDR2 is SYDVKM. CDR3 bases: TGTGCCAGCAAAACGGGAGCGGTGGCCGGGGAGCTGTTTTTT. Protein: CASKTGAVAGELFF.

V is TRBV30 and J is TRBJ2-1; D remains ambiguous. CDR1 is GTSNPN and CDR2 is SVGIG in the germline V gene (reference sequence). The CDR3 runs to 10 residues. The germline V and J ends were trimmed by 5 bases and 7 bases, with 6 bases remaining between them. This chain's CDR3 is CAWAGNEQFF. DNA of the CDR3: TGTGCCTGGGCAGGAAATGAGCAGTTCTTC.

The chain has TRBV4-1 and TRBJ1-3, with D possibly being TRBD1 (5 bases). Trimming shortened V by 0 bases and J by 4 bases, and 19 bases separated the two germline ends. This CDR3 has 18 amino acids. Germline V CDR1 and CDR2: MGHRA, YSYEKL. The DNA for the CDR3 is TGCGCCAGCAGCCAAGATGGGGTGGGGGAGCGGGGAGGAAACACCATATATTTT. Protein: CASSQDGVGERGGNTIYF.

This chain uses TRBV2 with TRBJ2-3; 8 bases align to TRBD1. Germline V gene lookup returns CDR1 SNHLY and CDR2 FYNNEI. The CDR3 contains 14 residues. V shed 2 bases and J 2 bases; nucleotides not matched to a gene: 0. The CDR3 protein is CASSEQGATDTQYF. Written as DNA, the CDR3 is TGTGCCAGCAGTGAACAGGGGGCCACAGATACGCAGTATTTT.

J is TRBJ2-3 and V is TRBV4-1; tentatively, D is TRBD2 (6 bases). V lost 1 base to trimming and J lost 4 bases, with 6 bases between them. The CDR3 runs 13 residues. CDR1 and CDR2 (germline): MGHRA, YSYEKL. The CDR3 region is CASSQAGADTQYF. In DNA form, the CDR3 reads TGCGCCAGCAGCCAAGCGGGGGCAGATACGCAGTATTTT.

The rearrangement joins TRBV28 to TRBJ1-4, with TRBD1 matching over 11 bases. Germline CDR1 and CDR2: MDHEN and SYDVKM. The V gene end was trimmed by 4 bases and the J gene end by 8 bases; junction bases not matched to a gene: 3. The CDR3 runs 14 residues. CDR3 residues: CASSSGTGGEKLFF. As DNA, the CDR3 is TGTGCCAGCAGTTCCGGGACAGGGGGAGAAAAACTGTTTTTT.

The chain has TRBV29-1 and TRBJ2-5, with TRBD2 matching 9 bases. There are 14 residues in the CDR3. Germline CDR1 SQVTM, CDR2 ANQGSEA. V lost 6 bases and J lost 2; bases outside the gene matches: 7. The CDR3 sequence: CSVKTSGQQETQYF. The CDR3 coding sequence is TGCAGCGTCAAAACTAGCGGGCAACAAGAGACCCAGTACTTC.

This chain uses TRBV10-3 with TRBJ2-1; D perhaps matches TRBD2 (5 bases). Germline values: CDR1 ENHRY, CDR2 SYGVKD. Trimming pared 3 bases from V and 1 base from J, leaving 7 bases between. The CDR3 consists of 14 residues. The CDR3 DNA sequence: TGTGCCATCAGTGATAGAGGGTCCTACAATGAGCAGTTCTTC. It is translated as CAISDRGSYNEQFF.

This chain joins TRBV4-1 and TRBJ1-3; possibly TRBD1 for D (6 bases). The V gene lost 1 base and the J gene lost 3 bases, with 13 bases spanning the gap. Per germline, CDR1 MGHRA and CDR2 YSYEKL. There are 16 residues in the CDR3. CDR3 in amino acids: CASSQGVARGGNTIYF. As DNA, the CDR3 is TGCGCCAGCAGCCAAGGAGTGGCCAGGGGTGGAAACACCATATATTTT.

The V and J genes are TRBV11-2 and TRBJ2-1; 9 bases agree with TRBD2. V dropped 0 bases and J dropped 1; count of bases not matched to a gene: 4. The CDR3 consists of 17 residues. Germline V CDR1 and CDR2: SGHAT, FQNNGV. The CDR3 region is CASSLEAGGPSYNEQFF. CDR3 nucleotides: TGTGCCAGCAGCTTAGAGGCGGGGGGGCCGTCCTACAATGAGCAGTTCTTC.